The 13 T cell receptor beta chains listed next were all sequenced from one sample in a study of follicular helper T cells after annual influenza vaccination. Time point: 2015-2016 season, pre-vaccination. The assay was immunoSEQ multiplex PCR, and TCRdb's table has in-frame clones only and misses some. This table holds about 9,400 clones, 65% to 85% found once. The source material was CXCR5+ CD38- circulating T follicular helper cells from blood, sampled on the day of influenza vaccination. Subset here: circulating Tfh, non-naive CD4+CXCR5+PD-1+ (ICOS+CD38+ or ICOS-CD38-). These receptors came from an adult who received the influenza vaccine.

The chain is built from TRBV30 and TRBJ2-3; D gene uncertain. The CDR3 is 14 amino acids. The V end was cut by 2 bases, the J end by 4 bases, with 13 bases between. Germline V lookup: CDR1 GTSNPN, CDR2 SVGIG (reference sequence). DNA of the CDR3: TGTGCCTGGAGTCGGAGTTTAGTAGCAGATACGCAGTATTTT. Translating it yields CAWSRSLVADTQYF.

The V and J genes are TRBV7-2 and TRBJ2-3; the match to TRBD2 covers 9 bases. The CDR3 is 16 residues long. Germline assignment: CDR1 SGHTA and CDR2 FQGNSA. The V gene end was trimmed by 5 bases and the J gene end by 2 bases; junction bases not matched to a gene: 8. CDR3 region: CASSLEREAFTDTQYF. The CDR3 nucleotides are TGTGCCAGCAGCCTAGAGCGGGAGGCGTTCACAGATACGCAGTATTTT.

CDR3 sequence: CASSEVGIWGQPQHF. The CDR3 nucleotides read TGTGCCAGCAGTGAAGTGGGCATTTGGGGCCAGCCCCAGCATTTT. The chain employs TRBV6-1 and TRBJ1-5; TRBD1 might be the D (5 bases). The CDR3 covers 15 residues. The germline CDR1 and CDR2 sequences are MNHNS and SASEGT. V lost 1 base and J 7 bases, leaving 14 bases between the germline ends.

The count of this clone is one. The J gene is TRBJ1-2, the V gene TRBV2, with D perhaps TRBD1 (5 bases). The CDR3 has 13 residues. Germline V lookup: CDR1 SNHLY, CDR2 FYNNEI. V was trimmed by 7 bases and J by 7 bases, leaving 16 bases between them. CDR3 in amino acids: CASTPGTGFGYTF. CDR3 DNA sequence: TGTGCCAGCACCCCCGGGACGGGGTTTGGCTACACCTTC.

The chain carries TRBV7-8 and TRBJ1-2; 10 bases agree with TRBD1. The V and J ends lost 1 base and 7 bases, in that order; junction bases with no gene match: 9. From germline, CDR1 is SGHVS and CDR2 FQNEAQ. CDR3 size: 16 residues. CDR3 loop: CASSLGIGQGEGGYTF. DNA of the CDR3: TGTGCCAGCAGCTTAGGGATAGGACAGGGGGAAGGTGGCTACACCTTC.

The chain recombines TRBV29-1 with TRBJ1-1; D possibly corresponds to TRBD1 (6 bases). Germline CDR1 reads SQVTM; CDR2 reads ANQGSEA. This CDR3 spans 13 amino acids. V lost 7 bases, J lost 6 bases, and 18 bases lay in between. The chain's CDR3 is CSAEGVIVSEAFF. The CDR3 DNA sequence: TGCAGCGCCGAGGGGGTAATCGTATCTGAAGCTTTCTTT.

Only one count was recorded for this clone. The chain carries TRBV7-9 and TRBJ2-7; the D call may be TRBD1 or TRBD2 (7 bases each). The CDR3 runs 15 residues. CDR1 SEHNR and CDR2 FQNEAQ come from the germline V gene (reference sequence). V was shortened by 5 bases and J by 0 bases, with 14 bases between the two germline ends. The CDR3 sequence is CASSLQGTTSYEQYF. CDR3 nucleotide sequence: TGTGCCAGCAGCCTACAGGGGACTACCTCCTACGAGCAGTACTTC.

This chain connects TRBV9 to TRBJ1-1, with D maybe TRBD1 (6 bases). CDR1 and CDR2 from the germline V gene are SGDLS and YYNGEE. Trimming stripped 4 bases from V and 5 bases from J, with 12 bases between. This CDR3 is 13 amino acids long. The CDR3 nucleotides are TGTGCCAGCAGCCACAGGGCAGGGACTGAAGCTTTCTTT. This codes for CASSHRAGTEAFF. The entire variable domain, with the rest obtained from reference TRBV9 and TRBJ1-1, is as follows: DSGVTQTPKHLITATGQRVTLRCSPRSGDLSVYWYQQSLDQGLQFLIQYYNGEERAKGNILERFSAQQFPDLHSELNLSSLELGDSALYFCASSHRAGTEAFFGQGTRLTVV.

The chain carries TRBV4-1 and TRBJ1-1; D remains ambiguous. The V gene's germline CDR1 is MGHRA and CDR2 YSYEKL. The CDR3 spans 14 residues. The V end lost 1 base, the J end lost 4 bases, and 10 bases lay between the germline ends. The CDR3 here is CASSQVLPSTEAFF. CDR3 nucleotides: TGCGCCAGCAGCCAAGTACTACCGAGCACTGAAGCTTTCTTT.

The chain links TRBV18 to TRBJ2-2; 9 bases are shared with TRBD2. Germline V CDR1 and CDR2: KGHSH, LQKENI. This CDR3 is 18 amino acids long. The V segment lost 3 bases and the J segment 2 bases; nucleotides outside the gene matches: 10. CDR3 protein: CASSPQVLAGKNTGELFF. CDR3 in DNA: TGTGCCAGCTCACCCCAGGTCCTAGCGGGAAAAAACACCGGGGAGCTGTTTTTT.

This clone was recorded only once. This chain connects TRBV2 to TRBJ2-6; D is uncertain. Germline CDR1 SNHLY, CDR2 FYNNEI. The CDR3 loop spans 15 amino acids. V lost 8 bases, J lost 1 base, and 12 bases lay in between. The CDR3 loop reads CASVKKFSGANVLTF. The CDR3 bases are TGTGCCAGCGTGAAGAAATTTTCTGGGGCCAACGTCCTGACTTTC. Full variable domain (rest looked up from reference TRBV2 and TRBJ2-6): EPEVTQTPSHQVTQMGQEVILRCVPISNHLYFYWYRQILGQKVEFLVSFYNNEISEKSEIFDDQFSVERPDGSNFTLKIRSTKLEDSAMYFCASVKKFSGANVLTFGAGSRLTVL.

The chain uses TRBV29-1 and TRBJ2-1; no reliable D call. Germline V gives CDR1 SQVTM, CDR2 ANQGSEA. Between the trimmed V and J ends, which lost 4 bases and 6 bases, there was a span of 4 bases. CDR3 length: 10 residues. The chain's CDR3 is CSVGSNEQFF. Here the CDR3 DNA reads TGCAGCGTTGGTAGCAATGAGCAGTTCTTC.

The genes are TRBV5-1 and TRBJ1-3; D is unresolved. This CDR3 has 14 residues. Germline CDR1 SGHRS, CDR2 YFSETQ. Trimming pared 4 bases from V and 0 bases from J, leaving 8 bases between. CDR3 DNA: TGCGCCAGCAGCGTCGAGGGCTCTGGAAACACCATATATTTT. Its translation: CASSVEGSGNTIYF.